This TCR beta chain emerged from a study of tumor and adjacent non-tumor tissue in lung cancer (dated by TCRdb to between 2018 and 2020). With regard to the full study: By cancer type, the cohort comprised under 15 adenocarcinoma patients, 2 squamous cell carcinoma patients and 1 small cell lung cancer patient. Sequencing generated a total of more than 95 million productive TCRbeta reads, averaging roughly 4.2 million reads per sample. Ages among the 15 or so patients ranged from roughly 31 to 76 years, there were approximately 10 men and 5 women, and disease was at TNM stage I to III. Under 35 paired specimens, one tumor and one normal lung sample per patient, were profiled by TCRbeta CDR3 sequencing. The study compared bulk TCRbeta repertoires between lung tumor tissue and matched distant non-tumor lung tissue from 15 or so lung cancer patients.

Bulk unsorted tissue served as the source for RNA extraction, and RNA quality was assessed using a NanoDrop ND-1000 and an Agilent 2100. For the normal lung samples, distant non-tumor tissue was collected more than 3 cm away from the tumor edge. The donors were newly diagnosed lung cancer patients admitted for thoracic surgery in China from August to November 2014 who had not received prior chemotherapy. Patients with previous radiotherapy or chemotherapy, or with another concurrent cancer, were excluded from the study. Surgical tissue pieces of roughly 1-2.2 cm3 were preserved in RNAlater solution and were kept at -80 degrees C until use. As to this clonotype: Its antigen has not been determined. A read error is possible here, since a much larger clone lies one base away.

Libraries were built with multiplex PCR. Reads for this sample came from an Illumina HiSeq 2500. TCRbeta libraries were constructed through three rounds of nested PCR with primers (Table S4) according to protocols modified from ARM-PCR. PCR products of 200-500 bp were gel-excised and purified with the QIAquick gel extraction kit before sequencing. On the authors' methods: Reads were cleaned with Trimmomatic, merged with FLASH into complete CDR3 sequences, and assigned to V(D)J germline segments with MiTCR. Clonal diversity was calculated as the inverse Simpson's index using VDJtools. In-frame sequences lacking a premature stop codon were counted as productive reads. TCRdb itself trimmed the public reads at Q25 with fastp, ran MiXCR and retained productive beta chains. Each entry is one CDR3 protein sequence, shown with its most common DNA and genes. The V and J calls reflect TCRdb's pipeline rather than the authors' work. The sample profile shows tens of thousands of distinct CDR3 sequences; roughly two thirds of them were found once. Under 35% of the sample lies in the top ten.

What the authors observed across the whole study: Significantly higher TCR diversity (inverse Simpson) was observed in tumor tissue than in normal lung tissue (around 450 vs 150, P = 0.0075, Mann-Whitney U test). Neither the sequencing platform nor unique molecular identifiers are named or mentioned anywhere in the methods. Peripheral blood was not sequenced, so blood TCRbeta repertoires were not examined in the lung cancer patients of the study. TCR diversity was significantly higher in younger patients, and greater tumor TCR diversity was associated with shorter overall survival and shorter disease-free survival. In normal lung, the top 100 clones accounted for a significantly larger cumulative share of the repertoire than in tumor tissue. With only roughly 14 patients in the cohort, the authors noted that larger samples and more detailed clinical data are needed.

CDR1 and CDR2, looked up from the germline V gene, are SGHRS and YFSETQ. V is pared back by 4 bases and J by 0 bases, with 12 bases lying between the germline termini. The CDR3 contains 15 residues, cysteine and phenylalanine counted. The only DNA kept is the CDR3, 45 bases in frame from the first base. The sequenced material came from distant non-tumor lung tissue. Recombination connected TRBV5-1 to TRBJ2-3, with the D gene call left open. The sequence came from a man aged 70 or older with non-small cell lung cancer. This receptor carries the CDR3 CASSLEASSTDTQYF. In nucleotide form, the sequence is TGCGCCAGCAGCCTAGAGGCGTCTAGCACAGATACGCAGTATTTT.